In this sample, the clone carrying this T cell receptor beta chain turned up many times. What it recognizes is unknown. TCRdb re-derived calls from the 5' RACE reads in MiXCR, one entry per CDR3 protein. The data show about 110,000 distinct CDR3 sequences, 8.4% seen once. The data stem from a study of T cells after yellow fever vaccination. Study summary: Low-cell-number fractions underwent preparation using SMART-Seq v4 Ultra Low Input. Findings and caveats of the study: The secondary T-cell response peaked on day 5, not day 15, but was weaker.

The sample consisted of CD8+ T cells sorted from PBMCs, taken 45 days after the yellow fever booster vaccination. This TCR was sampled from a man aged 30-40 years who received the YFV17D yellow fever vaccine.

The CDR3 DNA is TGTGCCAACACACAGGGGGGCACAGATACGCAGTATTTT. Translated: CANTQGGTDTQYF. The gene calls are TRBV12-3 or TRBV12-4 and TRBJ2-3; 8 nucleotides align to TRBD1. V dropped 10 bases and J dropped 1; count of bases not matched to a gene: 4. The length of the CDR3 is 13 residues.